This is a list of T cell receptor beta chains from one sample in a study of sequential checkpoint blockade in melanoma. Some clones are missing from TCRdb's copy, which holds only in-frame ones; the method was immunoSEQ multiplex PCR. This table holds 20,000 to 25,000 clones, 82% found once. This material consisted of CD8+ T cells sorted from blood (inferred from file names), taken from a patient given nivolumab and ipilimumab in sequence. These receptors were obtained from a human donor with melanoma. The CDR3 runs from the conserved cysteine through the conserved F or W.

TRBV30	TRBJ2-1	CASPGTSGLDEQFF
TRBV7-9	TRBJ1-2	CASSQTGTGPGYGGTF
TRBV18	TRBJ1-2	CASSPSGPESYTF
TRBV6-6	TRBJ2-7	CATRTDSYEQYF
TRBV9	TRBJ2-7	CASSVGLAGQHEQYF
TRBV27	TRBJ2-7	CASSRLAGGPGSYEQYF
TRBV4-2	TRBJ2-6	CASSQDRGVTPSGANVLTF
TRBV23-1	TRBJ2-1	CASSPNSGSSYNEQFF
TRBV6-5	TRBJ1-1	CASSQGLREAFF
TRBV7-9	TRBJ1-4	CASSSKSTTNEKLFF
TRBV7-7	TRBJ2-2	CASSRTVTGELFF
TRBV5-4	TRBJ2-7	CASSFPGGHTYEQYF
TRBV27	TRBJ2-1	CASSALGYNEQFF
TRBV7-9	TRBJ2-5	CASAAPGGEREQYF
TRBV6-1	TRBJ1-4	CAIRQGEVGEKLFF
TRBV14	TRBJ2-1	CASSLFEDFYNEQFF
TRBV7-2	TRBJ2-5	CASSSQRETQYF
TRBV18	TRBJ2-3	CASSLLAGGFSTDTQYF
TRBV6-6	TRBJ2-7	CASSRREAEQYF
TRBV5-1	TRBJ2-6	CASSLTLTGTGGSGANVLTF
TRBV10-2	TRBJ2-1	CASVDRVQGTYNEQFF
TRBV19	TRBJ1-2	CASSIGGRGRYGYTF
TRBV7-9	TRBJ2-3	CASSLMGLISTVTDTQYF
TRBV2	TRBJ1-3	CASSPGGNTIYF
TRBV19	TRBJ1-2	CASRPTGQGVGYTF
TRBV28	TRBJ1-5	CASRLTGVASNQPQHF
TRBV28	TRBJ1-2	CASSFQGLGYTF
TRBV28	TRBJ2-1	CASSLLGLAGNNEQFF
TRBV28	TRBJ1-1	CASRITQGRAFF